This TCR beta chain was recovered during a study of T cells in Graves' hyperthyroidism and ophthalmopathy. When ophthalmopathy did not progress within 18 months, Graves' hyperthyroidism was considered stable. Uncontrolled infection, other autoimmune disease, pregnancy or lactation led to exclusion. From RNA transcripts, TCR beta CDR3 regions were amplified. The HTBI primer set served for first-round RT-PCR of the TCR CDR3. TCRdb re-called the multiplex PCR reads through MiXCR, storing one row per CDR3 protein. The sample lists roughly 350,000 distinct CDR3 sequences; about 15% were seen once. The sample comprised blood. The receptor's source is a woman in her 30s with Graves' hyperthyroidism.

The CDR3 loop is CASSRRESATQYF. In DNA, the CDR3 is TGTGCCAGCAGCCGCAGGGAGTCGGCCACGCAGTATTTT. The chain recombines TRBV3-1 with TRBJ2-3; the D gene could be TRBD1 or TRBD2 (5 bases each). V was shortened by 4 bases and J by 9 bases, with 14 bases between the two germline ends. Germline CDR1 reads LGHDT; CDR2 reads YNNKEL (reference sequence). This CDR3 region has 13 residues.